This T cell receptor (beta chain) was recovered during a study of T cells in Graves' hyperthyroidism and ophthalmopathy. The germline gives CDR1 DFQATT, CDR2 SNEGSKA (reference sequence). The CDR3 has 13 residues. V was shortened by 7 bases and J by 1 base, with 11 bases between the two germline ends. Hyperthyroidism had been newly diagnosed in patients aged 18 to 65, and its duration was under 2 months. TCR beta CDR3 regions were amplified from RNA. Initially, a first-round RT-PCR of the TCR CDR3 employed the HTBI primer set. TCRdb processed the multiplex PCR reads anew with MiXCR; each CDR3 protein has one entry. Of about 560,000 distinct CDR3 sequences detected, less than 15% appear once; the ten largest clones hold about 15%.

Source material: blood. The chain recombines TRBV20-1 with TRBJ2-4, with a possible D match to TRBD2 (6 bases). The TCR comes from a middle-aged woman with Graves' hyperthyroidism. CDR3 DNA sequence: TGCAGTGGGAGGGAGGTGGCCAAAAACATTCAGTACTTC. Protein sequence: CSGREVAKNIQYF.